Below, 26 T cell receptor beta chains from the same sample are listed, as sequenced in a study of blood T cell repertoires in COVID-19. Measured with immunoSEQ multiplex PCR; TCRdb has only the in-frame clones, and not every one. Among fewer than 350,000 clones listed, 90% were seen once. Sequenced material: PBMCs or T cells enriched from blood (not recorded which). Source of these receptors: a woman between 25 and 40 years old with acute COVID-19.

The rearrangement links TRBV28 to TRBJ1-3; no clear D gene. Trimming shortened V by 7 bases and J by 3 bases, and 13 bases separated the two germline ends. The CDR3 sequence is 14 residues long. CDR1 MDHEN and CDR2 SYDVKM come from the germline V gene. The CDR3 protein is CASTLAGGGNTIYF. In DNA, the CDR3 is TGTGCCAGCACTCTCGCCGGTGGTGGAAACACCATATATTTT.

This clone was seen a handful of times. This chain links TRBV30 with TRBJ1-4; D may be TRBD1 (5 bases). Germline CDR1 and CDR2: GTSNPN and SVGIG (reference sequence). V was trimmed by 3 bases and J by 7 bases, leaving 9 bases between them. The CDR3 sequence is 12 residues long. CDR3: CAWSRVGEKLFF. DNA for the CDR3: TGTGCCTGGAGCAGGGTTGGTGAAAAACTGTTTTTT.

J is TRBJ2-1 and V is TRBV30, with 14 bases lining up with TRBD2. From germline, CDR1 is GTSNPN and CDR2 SVGIG (reference sequence). V lost 1 base and J lost 10; bases outside the gene matches: 9. The CDR3 is made up of 16 amino acids. Here the CDR3 reads CAWSDLTSGRVREQFF. DNA of the CDR3: TGTGCCTGGAGTGACTTGACTAGCGGGAGGGTCCGGGAGCAGTTCTTC.

The chain employs TRBV18 and TRBJ1-1; the match to TRBD1 covers 7 bases. Germline-derived CDR1 and CDR2 are KGHSH and LQKENI. After removal of 9 bases from V and 4 bases from J, the junction contained 8 bases not matched to a gene. The CDR3 length is 13 residues. The CDR3 loop is CASTIQGITEAFF. The CDR3 bases are TGTGCCAGTACTATACAGGGGATCACTGAAGCTTTCTTT. The full variable domain, with the rest looked up from reference TRBV18 and TRBJ1-1, is NAGVMQNPRHLVRRRGQEARLRCSPMKGHSHVYWYRQLPEEGLKFMVYLQKENIIDESGMPKERFSAEFPKEGPSILRIQQVVRGDSAAYFCASTIQGITEAFFGQGTRLTVV.

The J gene is TRBJ2-3, the V gene TRBV11-2, with TRBD2 matching 7 bases. The CDR3 extends over 15 amino acids. Trimming at V came to 1 base and at J to 3 bases, leaving 4 bases not matched to a gene. Germline-derived CDR1 and CDR2 are SGHAT and FQNNGV. DNA of the CDR3: TGTGCCAGCAGCTTAGTAGGACTAGAAACAGATACGCAGTATTTT. Amino acids: CASSLVGLETDTQYF.

This clone was counted a few times. This chain uses TRBV29-1 with TRBJ2-1; D possibly corresponds to TRBD1 (5 bases). V lost 3 bases and J lost 0, with 21 bases in between. Germline assignment: CDR1 SQVTM and CDR2 ANQGSEA. The CDR3 runs to 18 residues. CDR3 in DNA: TGCAGCGTTGACATTATGGGGCGGCTACGTTTCTCCTACAATGAGCAGTTCTTC. Translated: CSVDIMGRLRFSYNEQFF.

The J gene is TRBJ2-3, the V gene TRBV9; 11 positions agree with TRBD2. V lost 5 bases to trimming and J lost 3 bases; unmatched junction nucleotides: 2. Germline-derived CDR1 and CDR2 are SGDLS and YYNGEE. This CDR3 region has 14 residues. The CDR3 DNA follows: TGTGCCAGCAGTCGGACTAGCGGGACAGATACGCAGTATTTT. It is translated as CASSRTSGTDTQYF.

For this clone: Different DNA sequences within this sample yield the same CDR3. The chain has TRBV9 and TRBJ2-2; maybe TRBD2 (5 bases). Deletions cut 3 bases from V and 1 base from J, with 10 bases between. Germline CDR1 SGDLS, CDR2 YYNGEE. The CDR3 is 15 amino acids. The CDR3 sequence: CASSAGGLNTGELFF. As DNA, the CDR3 is TGTGCCAGCAGCGCCGGTGGACTGAACACCGGGGAGCTGTTTTTT.

The chain combines TRBV28 with TRBJ1-1, with 10 positions matching TRBD1. This CDR3 spans 16 amino acids. Unmatched junction bases numbered 13, after V lost 5 bases and J lost 7 bases. CDR1 and CDR2 from the germline V gene are MDHEN and SYDVKM. DNA for the CDR3: TGTGCCAGCAGTCTGATACCCCCGGGACAGGGGAATGAAGCTTTCTTT. Translating gives CASSLIPPGQGNEAFF.

The chain couples TRBV12-3 or TRBV12-4 to TRBJ2-1; unclear D gene. The length of the CDR3 is 12 residues. Trimming left V 2 bases short and J 12 bases short, with 11 bases between. CDR3 region: CASSLLSNRQFF. The CDR3 DNA reads TGTGCCAGCAGTTTACTGTCTAATCGGCAGTTCTTC.

This chain joins TRBV20-1 and TRBJ1-1; D not certain. The CDR3 has 11 residues. The germline V gene encodes CDR1 DFQATT and CDR2 SNEGSKA (reference sequence). Trimming pared 5 bases from V and 5 bases from J, leaving 9 bases between. CDR3 sequence reads: CSAETGTEAFF. DNA of the CDR3: TGCAGTGCTGAGACCGGGACTGAAGCTTTCTTT.

This chain links TRBV5-4 with TRBJ2-1; TRBD2 matches at 8 bases. The CDR3 covers 15 residues. Germline CDR1 SGHNT, CDR2 YYREEE (reference sequence). The J segment lost 4 bases and the V segment lost 1 base, leaving 4 bases of the junction unmatched. Written as DNA, the CDR3 is TGTGCCAGCAGCTTGAGCTCTAGCGGGTACAATGAGCAGTTCTTC. Translated: CASSLSSSGYNEQFF.

V and J are TRBV5-4 and TRBJ2-5; no reliable D call. Germline V CDR1 and CDR2: SGHNT, YYREEE (reference sequence). The CDR3 is 14 amino acids. Trimming left V 2 bases short and J 2 bases short, with 10 bases between. DNA of the CDR3: TGTGCCAGCAGCTTACGTAGCACACAAGAGACCCAGTACTTC. This codes for CASSLRSTQETQYF.

The V call is TRBV7-8, the J call TRBJ2-1, with D perhaps TRBD1 (5 bases). The V end was cut by 0 bases, the J end by 4 bases, with 10 bases between. Germline values: CDR1 SGHVS, CDR2 FQNEAQ. The length of the CDR3 is 15 residues. DNA of the CDR3: TGTGCCAGCAGCTTAGCTAGGGGCAGGTACAATGAGCAGTTCTTC. It specifies CASSLARGRYNEQFF.

This chain uses TRBV4-1 with TRBJ1-5; possibly TRBD1 for D (5 bases). In germline, CDR1 is MGHRA, CDR2 YSYEKL. Trimming removed 0 bases at V and 7 bases at J, with 16 bases between. The CDR3 length is 16 residues. The CDR3 loop reads CASSQDTGRVDQPQHF. CDR3 sequence (DNA): TGCGCCAGCAGCCAAGACACAGGCAGGGTGGACCAGCCCCAGCATTTT.

The chain couples TRBV6-5 to TRBJ2-7; 8 bases align to TRBD1. The germline gives CDR1 MNHEY, CDR2 SVGAGI. Losses at the gene ends were 0 bases for V and 7 bases for J; bases not matched to a gene: 11. The CDR3 runs to 16 residues. The CDR3 sequence: CASSYSIGQGLGEQYF. CDR3 DNA: TGTGCCAGCAGTTACTCGATAGGACAGGGCCTCGGGGAGCAGTACTTC.

The V and J genes are TRBV12-3 or TRBV12-4 and TRBJ1-2; D remains unclear. Trimming removed 0 bases from V and 6 bases from J, with 5 bases in between. CDR3 length: 12 amino acids. In nucleotides, the CDR3 is TGTGCCAGCAGTTTAGCCGGGAATGGCTACACCTTC. Its protein is CASSLAGNGYTF.

The chain couples TRBV19 to TRBJ1-4; unclear D gene. Per germline, CDR1 LNHDA and CDR2 SQIVND (reference sequence). The CDR3 consists of 15 residues. The ends were cut back, 8 bases at V and 0 bases at J, with 13 bases in the middle. Here the CDR3 reads CASCCPQATNEKLFF. The CDR3 DNA sequence: TGTGCCAGTTGTTGCCCCCAGGCAACTAATGAAAAACTGTTTTTT.

As DNA, the CDR3 is TGTGCCACCAGTGAGGGACTAGGCTGGGATGAGCAGTTCTTC. This encodes CATSEGLGWDEQFF. This chain uses TRBV24-1 with TRBJ2-1, with TRBD2 matching over 8 bases. The CDR3 sequence is 14 residues long. V dropped 4 bases and J dropped 8; count of bases not matched to a gene: 6. Looked up from germline, CDR1 is KGHDR and CDR2 is SFDVKD.

This clone was seen more than once but under ten times. The chain combines TRBV9 with TRBJ1-1; 11 positions agree with TRBD1. Germline trimming cut 3 bases from V and 0 bases from J; bases unmatched to any gene: 10. The CDR3 contains 18 residues. CDR1 and CDR2 (germline): SGDLS, YYNGEE. CDR3 in DNA: TGTGCCAGCAGCGAACTTTGGGACAGGGGGACAATGAACACTGAAGCTTTCTTT. It specifies CASSELWDRGTMNTEAFF.

This clone was detected a few times. V and J are TRBV7-2 and TRBJ2-7; 8 positions agree with TRBD1. The CDR3 is 15 residues long. V trimming: 3 bases; J trimming: 0 bases; junction bases outside the gene matches: 4. Germline V gives CDR1 SGHTA, CDR2 FQGNSA. CDR3 sequence reads: CASSFQGQASYEQYF. CDR3 DNA sequence: TGTGCCAGCAGCTTTCAGGGACAGGCCTCCTACGAGCAGTACTTC.

The V and J genes are TRBV28 and TRBJ1-2; D is perhaps TRBD1 (6 bases). This CDR3 region has 14 residues. V dropped 7 bases and J dropped 6 bases, with 18 bases sitting between them. Germline-derived CDR1 and CDR2 are MDHEN and SYDVKM. The CDR3, as DNA: TGTGCCAGCACCAAGAACAGGGAAGGGGATGGCTACACCTTC. The encoded protein is CASTKNREGDGYTF.

This clone was picked up a small number of times. V is TRBV7-2 and J is TRBJ1-5, with TRBD1 matching over 8 bases. The junction had 8 bases not matched to a gene; V was cut back by 2 bases and J by 8 bases. CDR3 size: 15 residues. Germline V gene data show CDR1 as SGHTA and CDR2 as FQGNSA. The DNA for the CDR3 is TGTGCCAGCAGCTTAAGTACCGGGACAGGAAAGCCCCAGCATTTT. Encoded protein: CASSLSTGTGKPQHF. The full variable domain, its missing parts supplied by reference TRBV7-2 and TRBJ1-5, is GAGVSQSPSNKVTEKGKDVELRCDPISGHTALYWYRQSLGQGLEFLIYFQGNSAPDKSGLPSDRFSAERTGGSVSTLTIQRTQQEDSAVYLCASSLSTGTGKPQHFGDGTRLSIL.

This clone was observed a few times. This chain connects TRBV12-5 to TRBJ2-1, with 9 nucleotides matching TRBD1. With 1 base clipped from V and 0 bases from J, the junction kept 4 bases outside the gene matches. The CDR3 totals 17 residues. The germline CDR1 and CDR2 sequences are LGHNT and FRNRAP. The CDR3 spells CASGLATGGSSYNEQFF. CDR3 sequence (DNA): TGTGCTAGTGGTTTGGCTACAGGGGGCAGCTCCTACAATGAGCAGTTCTTC.

V usage is TRBV7-3 and J usage is TRBJ2-3; a weak D match, TRBD2 (6 bases). V was cut by 5 bases and J by 4 bases, with 16 bases left in between. The CDR3 is 15 amino acids. The germline V gene encodes CDR1 SGHTA and CDR2 FQGTGA. The CDR3: CASSPSGGWADTQYF. CDR3 nucleotide sequence: TGTGCCAGCAGCCCATCTGGGGGGTGGGCAGATACGCAGTATTTT.

The V call is TRBV5-8, the J call TRBJ1-2; 7 bases agree with TRBD1. Trimming cost V 7 bases and J 5 bases; bases outside gene matches: 8. CDR3 length: 13 amino acids. In germline, CDR1 is SGHTS, CDR2 YDEGEE. The CDR3 is CASGMTGPYGYTF. DNA of the CDR3: TGTGCCAGCGGGATGACAGGGCCATATGGCTACACCTTC.